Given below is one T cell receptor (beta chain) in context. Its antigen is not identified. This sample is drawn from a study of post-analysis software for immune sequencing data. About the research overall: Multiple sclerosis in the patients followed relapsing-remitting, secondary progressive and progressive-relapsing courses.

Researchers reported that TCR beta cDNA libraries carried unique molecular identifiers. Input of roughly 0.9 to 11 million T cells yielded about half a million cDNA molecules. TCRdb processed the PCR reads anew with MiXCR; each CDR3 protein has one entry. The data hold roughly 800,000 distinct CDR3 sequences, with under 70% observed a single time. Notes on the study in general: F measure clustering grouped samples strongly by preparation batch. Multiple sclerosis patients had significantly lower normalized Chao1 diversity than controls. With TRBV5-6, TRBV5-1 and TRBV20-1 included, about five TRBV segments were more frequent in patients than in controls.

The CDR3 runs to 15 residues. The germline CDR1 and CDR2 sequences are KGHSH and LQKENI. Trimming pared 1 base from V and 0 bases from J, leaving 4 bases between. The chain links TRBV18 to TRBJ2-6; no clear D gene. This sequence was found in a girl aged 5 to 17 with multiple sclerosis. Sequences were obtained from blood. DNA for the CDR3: TGTGCCAGCTCACCACAGGACTCTGGGGCCAACGTCCTGACTTTC. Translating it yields CASSPQDSGANVLTF.